This T cell receptor (beta chain) stems from a study of T-cell reconstitution after alpha-beta-depleted transplantation in children. The CDR3 is 19 residues long. V dropped 2 bases and J dropped 8; count of bases not matched to a gene: 18. Looked up from germline, CDR1 is SGHAT and CDR2 is FQNNGV. Comment on this clonotype: The antigen remains unidentified.

Study outcomes and limitations: Alpha-beta T cells present about two months after transplant were reported to originate from several hundred expanded graft clones.

Preparation of the TCRbeta library involved a method that used unique molecular identifiers. TCRdb processed the PCR reads anew with MiXCR; each CDR3 protein has one entry. The data show about 980,000 distinct CDR3 sequences, with 25% to 30% seen just once and roughly 28% held by the top ten. This receptor was taken from a boy under two years old who had a stem cell transplant for SCID, so the T cells may come from the graft donor. The rearrangement uses TRBV11-2 and TRBJ2-2, with 9 bases fitting TRBD1. Sequencing was performed on PBMCs, mostly from graft donor cells, taken 360 days after TCRalphabeta/CD19-depleted stem cell transplant. The CDR3 nucleotides read TGTGCCAGCAGCTTACAAGGACCGGCCCTGACAGGGGGGAAGGGGGAGCTGTTTTTT. Translating gives CASSLQGPALTGGKGELFF.